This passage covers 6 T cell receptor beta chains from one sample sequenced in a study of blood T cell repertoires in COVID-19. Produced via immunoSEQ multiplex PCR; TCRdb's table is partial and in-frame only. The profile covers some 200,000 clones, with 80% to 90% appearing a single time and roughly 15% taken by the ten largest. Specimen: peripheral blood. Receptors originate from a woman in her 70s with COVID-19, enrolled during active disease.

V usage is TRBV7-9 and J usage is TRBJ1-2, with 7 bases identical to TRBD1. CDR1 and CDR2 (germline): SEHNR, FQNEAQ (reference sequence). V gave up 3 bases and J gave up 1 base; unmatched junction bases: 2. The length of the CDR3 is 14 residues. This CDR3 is CASSFSGGNYGYTF. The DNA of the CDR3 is TGTGCCAGCAGCTTTTCAGGGGGTAACTATGGCTACACCTTC.

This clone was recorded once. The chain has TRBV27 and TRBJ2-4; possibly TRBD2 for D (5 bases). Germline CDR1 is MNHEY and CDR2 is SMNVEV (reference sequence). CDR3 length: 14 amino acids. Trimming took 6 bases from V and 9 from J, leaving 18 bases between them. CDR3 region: CASRTERTEVIQYF. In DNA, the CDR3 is TGTGCCAGCAGGACGGAACGGACTGAGGTCATTCAGTACTTC.

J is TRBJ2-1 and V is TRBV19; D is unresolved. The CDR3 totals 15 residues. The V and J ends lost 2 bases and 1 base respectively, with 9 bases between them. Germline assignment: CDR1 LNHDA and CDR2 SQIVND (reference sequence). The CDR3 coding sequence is TGTGCCAGTAGTATATCTGCGGCATCCTACAATGAGCAGTTCTTC. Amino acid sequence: CASSISAASYNEQFF.

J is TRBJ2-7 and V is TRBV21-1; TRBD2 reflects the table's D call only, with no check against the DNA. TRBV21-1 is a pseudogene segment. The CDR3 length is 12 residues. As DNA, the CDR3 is TGTGCCAGCAGCAAAGTAAAGCACGAGCAGTACTTC. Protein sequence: CASSKVKHEQYF.

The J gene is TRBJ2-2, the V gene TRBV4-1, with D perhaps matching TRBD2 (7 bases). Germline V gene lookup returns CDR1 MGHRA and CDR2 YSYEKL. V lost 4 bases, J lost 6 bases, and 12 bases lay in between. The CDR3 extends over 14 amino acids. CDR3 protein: CASSLVGGAGELFF. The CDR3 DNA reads TGCGCCAGCAGCCTGGTAGGGGGGGCCGGGGAGCTGTTTTTT.

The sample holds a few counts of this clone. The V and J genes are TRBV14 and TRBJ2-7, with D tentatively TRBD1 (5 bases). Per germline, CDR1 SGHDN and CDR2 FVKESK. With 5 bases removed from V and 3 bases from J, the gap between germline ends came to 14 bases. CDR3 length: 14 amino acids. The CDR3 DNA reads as TGTGCCAGCAGCAAACAAGGACATAACTACGAGCAGTACTTC. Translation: CASSKQGHNYEQYF.